The next 19 T cell receptor beta chains were all read from a single sample in a study of blood T cell repertoires in COVID-19. The protocol was immunoSEQ multiplex PCR, while the TCRdb copy is restricted to in-frame clones and leaves out a portion. The sample has approximately 340,000 clones; 87% are singletons. Sequences were obtained from peripheral blood. Receptor source: a man aged 25-40 years with COVID-19, enrolled during active disease.

About this clone: Compared with germline, one end of the junction differs, possibly owing to a read error. The V and J genes are TRBV7-2 and TRBJ2-7; 10 bases match TRBD2. The germline gives CDR1 SGHTA, CDR2 FQGNSA. The CDR3 has 13 amino acids. DNA for the CDR3: TGTGCCAGCAGCTTAGACGGGCCTAGCGGGAGAGACTTC. It codes for CASSLDGPSGRDF. Variable domain in full (rest from reference TRBV7-2 and TRBJ2-7): GAGVSQSPSNKVTEKGKDVELRCDPISGHTALYWYRQSLGQGLEFLIYFQGNSAPDKSGLPSDRFSAERTGGSVSTLTIQRTQQEDSAVYLCASSLDGPSGRDFGPGTRLTVT.

The V gene is TRBV10-2, the J gene TRBJ2-6; possibly TRBD1 for D (5 bases). V gave up 6 bases and J gave up 0 bases, with 9 bases separating them. There are 15 residues in the CDR3. CDR1 and CDR2 from the germline V gene are WSHSY and SAAADI. The CDR3 here is CASSREGSGANVLTF. CDR3 nucleotide sequence: TGCGCCAGCAGCAGGGAAGGCTCTGGGGCCAACGTCCTGACTTTC.

The chain has TRBV11-3 and TRBJ2-2; possible D gene TRBD1, 6 bases. Germline assignment: CDR1 SGHNT and CDR2 YENEEA. The CDR3 has 15 amino acids. Trimming stripped 3 bases from V and 3 bases from J, with 11 bases between. The DNA of the CDR3 is TGTGCCAGCAGCTTTGGACAGTCAGACACCGGGGAGCTGTTTTTT. Translated: CASSFGQSDTGELFF.

The chain recombines TRBV3-1 (or the pseudogene TRBV3-2) with TRBJ2-3; 12 nucleotides align to TRBD2. Trimming took 3 bases from V and 4 from J; bases not matched to a gene: 11. Germline V gene data show CDR1 as LGHDT and CDR2 as YNNKEL (reference sequence). The CDR3 is 18 residues long. The DNA of the CDR3 is TGTGCCAGCAGCCACCAACATACACTAGCGGGGGGTCCAGATACGCAGTATTTT. It translates to CASSHQHTLAGGPDTQYF.

V and J are TRBV4-1 and TRBJ1-1; no firm D call. The CDR3 has 15 amino acids. The germline gives CDR1 MGHRA, CDR2 YSYEKL. V shed 2 bases and J shed 3 bases, with 13 bases lying between them. CDR3 bases: TGCGCCAGCAGCCAACGAGTCGGGGAGGACACTGAAGCTTTCTTT. Translation: CASSQRVGEDTEAFF.

This chain joins TRBV3-1 (or the pseudogene TRBV3-2) and TRBJ2-5, with TRBD2 identical over 8 bases. The CDR3 has 13 amino acids. Germline CDR1 LGHDT, CDR2 YNNKEL (reference sequence). J gave up 9 bases and V 4 bases, and 7 bases lay outside the gene matches. CDR3 bases: TGTGCCAGCAGCCGAGTTGGACTAGCAGCCCAGTACTTC. Its protein is CASSRVGLAAQYF.

DNA of the CDR3: TGCGCCAGCAGCCCGGGACTAGCGGGAGATGTCCAAGAGACCCAGTACTTC. Translating gives CASSPGLAGDVQETQYF. The rearrangement joins TRBV5-1 to TRBJ2-5, with TRBD2 identical over 14 bases. There are 17 residues in the CDR3. V was clipped by 4 bases and J by 1 base; unmatched bases: 6. CDR1 and CDR2 (germline): SGHRS, YFSETQ. Full variable domain (rest looked up from reference TRBV5-1 and TRBJ2-5): KAGVTQTPRYLIKTRGQQVTLSCSPISGHRSVSWYQQTPGQGLQFLFEYFSETQRNKGNFPGRFSGRQFSNSRSEMNVSTLELGDSALYLCASSPGLAGDVQETQYFGPGTRLLVL.

The chain couples TRBV4-3 to TRBJ2-7; 8 nucleotides line up with TRBD1. The CDR3 runs to 17 residues. CDR1 is LGHNA, CDR2 YSLEER, per germline. Trimming took 1 base from V and 0 from J; bases not matched to a gene: 8. CDR3: CASSQAYGTGSSYEQYF. The CDR3, as DNA: TGCGCCAGCAGCCAAGCTTACGGGACAGGTAGCTCCTACGAGCAGTACTTC.

The chain uses TRBV9 and TRBJ2-5, with 10 bases lining up with TRBD2. The CDR3 runs 16 residues. Germline V gives CDR1 SGDLS, CDR2 YYNGEE. The J segment lost 3 bases and the V segment lost 4 bases, leaving 9 bases of the junction unmatched. As DNA, the CDR3 is TGTGCCAGCAGCCCGTGGGCTAGCGGGGGAGAAGAGACCCAGTACTTC. This translates into CASSPWASGGEETQYF.

The chain couples TRBV18 to TRBJ2-2; D perhaps matches TRBD2 (6 bases). The CDR3 spans 15 residues. Germline CDR1 is KGHSH and CDR2 is LQKENI. Trimming removed 1 base at V and 4 bases at J, with 10 bases between. In DNA form, the CDR3 reads TGTGCCAGCTCACCACGATCGGGAGTCACCGGGGAGCTGTTTTTT. This encodes CASSPRSGVTGELFF. The whole variable domain, remainder taken from reference TRBV18 and TRBJ2-2, is NAGVMQNPRHLVRRRGQEARLRCSPMKGHSHVYWYRQLPEEGLKFMVYLQKENIIDESGMPKERFSAEFPKEGPSILRIQQVVRGDSAAYFCASSPRSGVTGELFFGEGSRLTVL.

The chain links TRBV27 to TRBJ2-1; 7 nucleotides match TRBD2. V dropped 2 bases and J dropped 0; count of bases not matched to a gene: 7. The CDR3 contains 17 residues. Germline V gene data show CDR1 as MNHEY and CDR2 as SMNVEV (reference sequence). The CDR3 here is CASSLRLGGSSYNEQFF. CDR3 nucleotide sequence: TGTGCCAGCAGTTTACGCTTGGGGGGGAGCTCCTACAATGAGCAGTTCTTC.

The gene calls are TRBV5-1 and TRBJ1-6; the D gene is possibly TRBD1 (5 bases). V lost 0 bases, J lost 7 bases, and 5 bases lay in between. Germline CDR1 SGHRS, CDR2 YFSETQ. There are 13 residues in the CDR3. In DNA, the CDR3 is TGCGCCAGCAGCTTGGGACAGAATTCACCCCTCCACTTT. Protein: CASSLGQNSPLHF.

About this clone: The same CDR3 also results from other DNA sequences found in this sample. The chain uses TRBV19 and TRBJ2-7; D not certain. The V end lost 5 bases, the J end lost 0 bases, and 11 bases lay between the germline ends. The germline V gene encodes CDR1 LNHDA and CDR2 SQIVND (reference sequence). The CDR3 extends over 14 amino acids. The CDR3 sequence is CASSRQESSYEQYF. CDR3 coding DNA: TGTGCCAGTAGTCGGCAGGAATCCTCCTACGAGCAGTACTTC.

The rearrangement uses TRBV25-1 and TRBJ2-2; 9 nucleotides agree with TRBD1. The CDR3 is made up of 16 amino acids. CDR1 is MGHDK, CDR2 SYGVNS, per germline. V shed 1 base and J 0 bases; nucleotides not matched to a gene: 0. The CDR3 sequence: CASSEWTGANTGELFF. Written as DNA, the CDR3 is TGTGCCAGCAGTGAATGGACAGGGGCGAACACCGGGGAGCTGTTTTTT.

The chain is built from TRBV7-9 and TRBJ1-1; 9 bases are a match to TRBD1. V shed 5 bases and J 4 bases; nucleotides not matched to a gene: 8. Germline V gives CDR1 SEHNR, CDR2 FQNEAQ (reference sequence). The CDR3 has 15 amino acids. The CDR3 loop is CASSPTGGGFTEAFF. The CDR3 nucleotides are TGTGCCAGCAGCCCTACAGGGGGCGGTTTCACTGAAGCTTTCTTT.

This clone was counted a single time. The rearrangement joins TRBV3-1 (or the pseudogene TRBV3-2) to TRBJ2-1; 10 bases line up with TRBD1. The CDR3 runs to 16 residues. V was clipped by 3 bases and J by 5 bases; unmatched bases: 7. The germline V gene has CDR1 LGHDT and CDR2 YNNKEL (reference sequence). CDR3 region: CASSQAGTGEDNEQFF. The CDR3 DNA is TGTGCCAGCAGCCAGGCCGGGACAGGGGAGGACAATGAGCAGTTCTTC.

This clone appeared a single time. DNA of the CDR3: TGTGCCAGCAGCTTAGTGGCGGGAGGGGCCCATTTCTACGAGCAGTACTTC. Translation gives CASSLVAGGAHFYEQYF. The chain links TRBV11-2 to TRBJ2-7; 9 bases are a match to TRBD2. The CDR3 spans 17 residues. Germline V gene lookup returns CDR1 SGHAT and CDR2 FQNNGV. The trim removed 1 base at V and 3 bases at J, leaving 10 bases unmatched.

In DNA, the CDR3 is TGTGCCAGCAGCTGGGATGGACAGGGGAACACCATATATTTT. Translation gives CASSWDGQGNTIYF. V gene TRBV5-6 combines with J gene TRBJ1-3, with 9 bases fitting TRBD1. Trimming removed 3 bases from V and 7 bases from J; junction bases left unmatched: 5. Germline CDR1 and CDR2: SGHDT and YYEEEE. This CDR3 contains 14 residues.

The chain combines TRBV27 with TRBJ1-5, with D unresolved. V was shortened by 0 bases and J by 4 bases, with 4 bases between the two germline ends. Germline-derived CDR1 and CDR2 are MNHEY and SMNVEV (reference sequence). The CDR3 contains 13 residues. CDR3 DNA sequence: TGTGCCAGCAGTTTATCCACAAATCAGCCCCAGCATTTT. Residues: CASSLSTNQPQHF.